These T cell receptor beta chains were read from a single sample in a study of OX40 agonist ivuxolimab in advanced cancers. Clones were sequenced by immunoSEQ multiplex PCR, and TCRdb holds only the in-frame ones, with some missing. The sample lists roughly 80,000 clones, over 80% occurring once. This specimen consisted of CD4+ or CD8+ T cells sorted from blood, obtained in a trial of the OX40 agonist ivuxolimab. The receptors come from an adult with an advanced solid tumor such as melanoma, head and neck, liver or kidney cancer. Each CDR3 is given with its conserved first and last residue. The order of the fields is clone size, V gene, D gene, J gene, CDR3 protein, CDR3 DNA. The D gene is left open where the match is weak. Clone size appears in some rows only: once, few, many, or a class for an expanded clone.

.	TRBV7-3	TRBD1	TRBJ1-1	CASSLTGTERGEAFF	TGTGCCAGCAGCTTAACTGGGACAGAGCGGGGTGAAGCTTTCTTT
.	TRBV7-2	.	TRBJ1-1	CASSLEVGFGTEAFF	TGTGCCAGCAGCTTAGAGGTAGGCTTTGGCACTGAAGCTTTCTTT
.	TRBV7-2	.	TRBJ2-7	CASSLSYEQYF	TGTGCCAGCAGCCTCTCCTACGAGCAGTACTTC
.	TRBV9	.	TRBJ2-2	CASSVDHRRTGELFF	TGTGCCAGCAGCGTAGATCACAGGAGGACCGGGGAGCTGTTTTTT
.	TRBV18	.	TRBJ2-7	CASSPGGASYEQYF	TGTGCCAGCTCACCCGGCGGGGCATCCTACGAGCAGTACTTT
few	TRBV5-1	TRBD1	TRBJ2-5	CASSSGQGRETQYF	TGCGCCAGCAGCTCAGGACAGGGGAGAGAGACCCAGTACTTC
.	TRBV7-7	TRBD2	TRBJ2-5	CASSSGLAGGRETQYF	TGTGCCAGCAGTTCCGGACTAGCGGGGGGGCGGGAGACCCAGTACTTC
.	TRBV4-3	.	TRBJ2-7	CASSQEFRGSYEQYF	TGCGCCAGCAGCCAAGAGTTTAGGGGCAGCTACGAGCAGTACTTC
.	TRBV6-1	TRBD1	TRBJ2-5	CASNLDRWGTQYF	TGTGCCAGCAACTTGGACAGGTGGGGGACCCAGTACTTC
once	TRBV5-1	.	TRBJ2-1	CASSQPTGTFSEQFF	TGCGCCAGCAGCCAGCCGACCGGGACTTTCAGTGAGCAGTTCTTC
.	TRBV7-6	.	TRBJ2-1	CASSLEVGGSYNEQFF	TGTGCCAGCAGCTTAGAGGTAGGGGGCTCCTACAATGAGCAGTTCTTC
.	TRBV7-2	.	TRBJ2-1	CASSLDSYPYNEQFF	TGTGCCAGCAGCTTAGACAGCTACCCCTACAATGAGCAGTTCTTC
once	TRBV9	TRBD1	TRBJ2-1	CASASTGLSYNEQFF	TGTGCCAGCGCCTCGACAGGGCTTTCCTACAATGAGCAGTTCTTC
.	TRBV4-3	.	TRBJ2-3	CASSQGHSTDTQYF	TGCGCCAGCAGCCAAGGTCACAGCACAGATACGCAGTATTTT
few	TRBV7-2	TRBD1	TRBJ1-2	CASSIRTGEGYTF	TGTGCCAGCAGCATTCGGACAGGCGAAGGCTACACCTTC
few	TRBV27	.	TRBJ1-6	CASTKDGRNNSPLHF	TGTGCCAGCACGAAGGACGGACGAAATAATTCACCCCTCCACTTT
medium-sized	TRBV5-4	.	TRBJ2-7	CASSYQTGGQYF	TGTGCCAGCAGTTATCAGACAGGCGGGCAGTACTTC
.	TRBV7-2	.	TRBJ1-6	CASSLVGSVGSPLHF	TGTGCCAGCAGCTTAGTTGGGAGCGTTGGTTCACCCCTCCACTTT
.	TRBV29-1	.	TRBJ1-2	CSAPGGNGAYGYTF	TGCAGCGCCCCGGGTGGCAATGGGGCCTATGGCTACACCTTC
.	TRBV6-5	.	TRBJ2-7	CASSYSRHSNLGEQYF	TGTGCCAGCAGTTACTCGAGACACAGCAATTTAGGAGAGCAGTACTTC
.	TRBV2	.	TRBJ2-5	CASSDAYLAGETQYF	TGTGCCAGCAGTGACGCTTATCTAGCCGGGGAGACCCAGTACTTC
.	TRBV14	.	TRBJ1-2	CASSQETAAIKANYGYTF	TGTGCCAGCAGCCAAGAGACCGCTGCCATTAAAGCTAACTATGGCTACACCTTC
.	TRBV7-8	TRBD2	TRBJ2-7	CASSLRLAGYYEQYF	TGTGCCAGCAGCCTCCGGCTAGCGGGTTACTACGAGCAGTACTTC
.	TRBV29-1	.	TRBJ2-7	CSVEDGMGLMNEQYF	TGCAGCGTTGAAGATGGTATGGGGCTTATGAACGAGCAGTACTTC
.	TRBV19	.	TRBJ1-2	CASTPYLRGGASYGYTF	TGTGCCAGTACCCCTTACTTACGAGGGGGGGCATCCTATGGCTACACCTTC